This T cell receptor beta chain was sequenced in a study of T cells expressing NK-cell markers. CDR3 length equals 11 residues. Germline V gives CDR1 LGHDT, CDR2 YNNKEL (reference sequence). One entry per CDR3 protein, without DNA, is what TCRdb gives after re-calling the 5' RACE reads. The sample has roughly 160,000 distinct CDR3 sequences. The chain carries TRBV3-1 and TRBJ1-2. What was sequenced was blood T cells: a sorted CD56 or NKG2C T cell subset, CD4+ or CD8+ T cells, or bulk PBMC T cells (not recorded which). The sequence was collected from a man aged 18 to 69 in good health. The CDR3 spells CASSQGLGYTF.